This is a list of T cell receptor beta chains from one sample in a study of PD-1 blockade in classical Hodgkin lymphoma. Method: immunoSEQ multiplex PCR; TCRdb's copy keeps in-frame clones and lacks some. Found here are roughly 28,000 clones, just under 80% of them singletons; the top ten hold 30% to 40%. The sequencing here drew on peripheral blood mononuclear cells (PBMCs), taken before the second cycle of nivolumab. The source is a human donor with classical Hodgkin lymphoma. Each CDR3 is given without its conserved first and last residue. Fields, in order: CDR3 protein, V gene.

ASSPRLAGGDEQY | TRBV7-2
ASSEPTRGGASYGYT | TRBV6-1
ASSPWGQEDQY | TRBV18
ASSPTPFNTEAF | TRBV7-2
ASSEAAGTGFGYT | TRBV6-1
ASSLGAQGNTEAF | TRBV5-1
ASSLVRAGDSPLH | TRBV7-8
ASSETASSYNSPLH | TRBV18
ASSAGEQPLYEQY | TRBV9
ASSYRRQGGMEKLF | TRBV6-6
ASSQEAGGAF | TRBV7-9
ASSFQEEAF | TRBV7-9
ASSLFQGAGDTQY | TRBV7-2
ASSQASDRYSNYGYT | TRBV4-1